This T cell receptor beta chain derives from a study of blood T cell repertoires in COVID-19. Study-level background: The United States, Italy and Spain were the sources of the acute and convalescent COVID-19 samples. The analysed material was cDNA or gDNA that came from T cells, B-cell-depleted T cells, or PBMCs.

This CDR3 region has 16 residues. Germline V gives CDR1 MNHEY, CDR2 SMNVEV (reference sequence). V dropped 6 bases and J dropped 2 bases, with 20 bases sitting between them. Profiled with immunoSEQ multiplex PCR; TCRdb holds only in-frame clones, not every one. The sample holds 120,000 to 150,000 clones, approximately 90% seen once. Sample: peripheral blood. The receptor was derived from a woman aged 60-75 years with active COVID-19. The gene calls are TRBV27 and TRBJ2-7, with D tentatively TRBD1 (6 bases). The CDR3: CASRKTGFLSAYEQYF. As DNA, the CDR3 is TGTGCCAGCAGGAAAACAGGGTTCCTAAGCGCCTACGAGCAGTACTTC.